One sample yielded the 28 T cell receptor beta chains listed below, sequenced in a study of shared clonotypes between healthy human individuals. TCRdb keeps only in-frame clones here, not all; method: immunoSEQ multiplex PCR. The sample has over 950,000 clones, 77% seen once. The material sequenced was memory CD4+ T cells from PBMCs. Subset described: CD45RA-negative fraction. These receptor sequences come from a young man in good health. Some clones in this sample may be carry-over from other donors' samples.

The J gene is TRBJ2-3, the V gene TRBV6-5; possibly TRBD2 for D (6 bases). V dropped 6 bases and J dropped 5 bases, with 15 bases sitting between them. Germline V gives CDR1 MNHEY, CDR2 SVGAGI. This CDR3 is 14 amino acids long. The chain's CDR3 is CASRPPHGGDTQYF. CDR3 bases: TGTGCCAGCAGGCCCCCCCACGGGGGAGATACGCAGTATTTT.

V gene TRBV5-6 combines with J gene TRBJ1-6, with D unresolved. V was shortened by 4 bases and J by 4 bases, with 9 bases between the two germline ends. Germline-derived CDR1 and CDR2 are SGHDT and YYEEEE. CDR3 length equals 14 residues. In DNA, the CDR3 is TGTGCCAGCAGCAAAAGACTGTATAATTCACCCCTCCACTTT. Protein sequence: CASSKRLYNSPLHF.

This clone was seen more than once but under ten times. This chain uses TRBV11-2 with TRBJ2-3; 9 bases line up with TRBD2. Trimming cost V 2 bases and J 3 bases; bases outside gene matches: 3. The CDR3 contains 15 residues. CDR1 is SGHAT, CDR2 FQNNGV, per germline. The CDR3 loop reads CASSLFSGRTDTQYF. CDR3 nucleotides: TGTGCCAGCAGCTTATTTAGCGGGAGAACAGATACGCAGTATTTT.

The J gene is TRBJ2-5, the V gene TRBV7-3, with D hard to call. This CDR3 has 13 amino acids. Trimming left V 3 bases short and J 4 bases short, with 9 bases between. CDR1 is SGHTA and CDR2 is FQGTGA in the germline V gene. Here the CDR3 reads CASSFTPTETQYF. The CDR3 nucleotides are TGTGCCAGCAGCTTCACCCCGACAGAGACCCAGTACTTC.

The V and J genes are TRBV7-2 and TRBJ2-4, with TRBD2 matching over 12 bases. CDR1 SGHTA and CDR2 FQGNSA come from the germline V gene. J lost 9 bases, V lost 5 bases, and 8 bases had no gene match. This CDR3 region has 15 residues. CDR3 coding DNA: TGTGCCAGCAGCCTGTCACTAGCGGGAGGCGGCATTCAGTACTTC. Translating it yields CASSLSLAGGGIQYF.

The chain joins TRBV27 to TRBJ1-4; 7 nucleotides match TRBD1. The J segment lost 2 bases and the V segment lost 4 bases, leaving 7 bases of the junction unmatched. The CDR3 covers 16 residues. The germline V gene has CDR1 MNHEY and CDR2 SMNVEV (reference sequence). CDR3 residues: CASSSAGGGTNEKLFF. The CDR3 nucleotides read TGTGCCAGCAGTTCCGCAGGGGGTGGCACTAATGAAAAACTGTTTTTT.

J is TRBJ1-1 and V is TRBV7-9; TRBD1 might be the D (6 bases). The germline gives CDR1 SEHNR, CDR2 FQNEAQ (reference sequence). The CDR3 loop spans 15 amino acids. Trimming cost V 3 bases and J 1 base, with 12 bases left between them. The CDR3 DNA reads TGTGCCAGCAGCTTCGGAGGACAGAAGAACACTGAAGCTTTCTTT. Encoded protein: CASSFGGQKNTEAFF.

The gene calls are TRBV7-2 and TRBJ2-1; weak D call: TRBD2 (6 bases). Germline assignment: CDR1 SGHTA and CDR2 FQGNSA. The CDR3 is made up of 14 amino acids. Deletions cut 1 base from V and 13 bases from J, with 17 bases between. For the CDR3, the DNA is TGTGCCAGCAGCTTAGAAGGTGGGACTGGAGCACAGTTCTTC. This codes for CASSLEGGTGAQFF.

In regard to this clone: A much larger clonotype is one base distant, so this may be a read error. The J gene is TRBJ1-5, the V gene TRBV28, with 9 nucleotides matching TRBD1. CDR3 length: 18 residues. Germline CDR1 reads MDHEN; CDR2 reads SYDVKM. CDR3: CASRLWGGQGGNNQSQHF. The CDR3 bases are TGTGCCAGCAGGCTATGGGGGGGACAGGGAGGTAACAATCAGTCCCAGCATTTT. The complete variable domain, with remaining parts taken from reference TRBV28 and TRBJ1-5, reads DVKVTQSSRYLVKRTGEKVFLECVQDMDHENMFWYRQDPGLGLRLIYFSYDVKMKEKGDIPEGYSVSREKKERFSLILESASTNQTSMYLCASRLWGGQGGNNQSQHFGDGTRLSIL.

The CDR3: CASSSQFTDTQYF. For the CDR3, the DNA is TGTGCCAGCAGCTCCCAGTTCACAGATACGCAGTATTTT. This chain connects TRBV11-2 to TRBJ2-3; D gene uncertain. This CDR3 has 13 residues. In germline, CDR1 is SGHAT, CDR2 FQNNGV. Trimming shortened V by 4 bases and J by 2 bases, and 7 bases separated the two germline ends.

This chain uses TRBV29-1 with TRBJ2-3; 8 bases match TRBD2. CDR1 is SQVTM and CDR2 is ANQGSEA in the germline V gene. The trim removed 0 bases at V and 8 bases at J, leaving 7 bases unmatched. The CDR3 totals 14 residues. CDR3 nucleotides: TGCAGCGTTGAAGAGTCCGCGGGAGGATCTACGCAGTATTTT. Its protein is CSVEESAGGSTQYF.

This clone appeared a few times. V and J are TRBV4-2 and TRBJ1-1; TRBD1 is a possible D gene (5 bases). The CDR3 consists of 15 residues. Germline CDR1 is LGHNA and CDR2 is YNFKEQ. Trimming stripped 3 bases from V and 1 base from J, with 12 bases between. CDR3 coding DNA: TGTGCCAGCAGCCACACGGGGGGTTCGAACACTGAAGCTTTCTTT. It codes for CASSHTGGSNTEAFF.

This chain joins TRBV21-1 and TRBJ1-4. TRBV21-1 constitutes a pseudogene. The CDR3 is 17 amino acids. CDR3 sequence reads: CASSKLRGGGSEEGLFF. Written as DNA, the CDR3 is TGTGCCAGCAGCAAACTTCGGGGTGGGGGTTCTGAAGAAGGACTGTTTTTT.

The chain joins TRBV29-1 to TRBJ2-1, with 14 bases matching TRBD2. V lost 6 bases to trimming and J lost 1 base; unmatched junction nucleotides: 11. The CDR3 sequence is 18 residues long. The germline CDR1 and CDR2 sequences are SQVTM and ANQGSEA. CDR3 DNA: TGCAGCGTACCCCCGGGACTAGCGGGAGAGGGGTCCTACAATGAGCAGTTCTTC. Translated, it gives CSVPPGLAGEGSYNEQFF.

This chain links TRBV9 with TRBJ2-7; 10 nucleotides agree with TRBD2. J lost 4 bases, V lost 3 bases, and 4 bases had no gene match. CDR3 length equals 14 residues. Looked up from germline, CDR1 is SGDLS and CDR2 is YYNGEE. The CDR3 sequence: CASSATSGTYEQYF. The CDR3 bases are TGTGCCAGCAGCGCAACTAGCGGGACGTACGAGCAGTACTTC.

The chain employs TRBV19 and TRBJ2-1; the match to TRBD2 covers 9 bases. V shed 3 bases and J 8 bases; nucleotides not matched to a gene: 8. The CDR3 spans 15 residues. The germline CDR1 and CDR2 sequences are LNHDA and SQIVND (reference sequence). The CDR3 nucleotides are TGTGCCAGTAGTATGGATAGCGGGAGTTTCTATGAGCAGTTCTTC. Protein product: CASSMDSGSFYEQFF.

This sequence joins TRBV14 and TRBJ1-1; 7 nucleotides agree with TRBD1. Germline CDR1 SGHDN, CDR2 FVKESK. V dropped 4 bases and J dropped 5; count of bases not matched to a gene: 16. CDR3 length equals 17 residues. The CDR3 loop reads CASSPSARGTWGTEAFF. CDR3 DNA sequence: TGTGCCAGCAGCCCCTCTGCCAGGGGGACATGGGGAACTGAAGCTTTCTTT.

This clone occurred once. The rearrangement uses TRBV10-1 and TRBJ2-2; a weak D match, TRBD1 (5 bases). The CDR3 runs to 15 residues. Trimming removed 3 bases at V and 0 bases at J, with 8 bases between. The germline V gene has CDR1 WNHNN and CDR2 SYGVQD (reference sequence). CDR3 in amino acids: CASSDPTANTGELFF. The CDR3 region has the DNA TGCGCCAGCAGTGACCCGACAGCGAACACCGGGGAGCTGTTTTTT.

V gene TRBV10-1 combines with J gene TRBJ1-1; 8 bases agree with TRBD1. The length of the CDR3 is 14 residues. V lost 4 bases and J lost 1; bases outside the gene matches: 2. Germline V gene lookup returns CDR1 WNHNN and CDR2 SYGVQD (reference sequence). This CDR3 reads CASSGTGSNTEAFF. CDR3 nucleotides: TGCGCCAGCAGTGGGACAGGGTCGAACACTGAAGCTTTCTTT.

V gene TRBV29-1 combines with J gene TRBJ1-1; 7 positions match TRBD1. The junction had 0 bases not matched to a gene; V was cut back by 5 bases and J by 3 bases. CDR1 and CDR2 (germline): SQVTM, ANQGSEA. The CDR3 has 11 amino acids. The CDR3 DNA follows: TGCAGCGTTCAGGGGGACACTGAAGCTTTCTTT. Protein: CSVQGDTEAFF.

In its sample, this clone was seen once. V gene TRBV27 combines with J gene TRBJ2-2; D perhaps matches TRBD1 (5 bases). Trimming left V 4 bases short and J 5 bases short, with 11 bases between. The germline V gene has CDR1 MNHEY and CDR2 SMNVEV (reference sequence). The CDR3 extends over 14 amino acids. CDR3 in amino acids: CASSSGRETGELFF. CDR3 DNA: TGTGCCAGCAGTTCTGGCAGGGAAACCGGGGAGCTGTTTTTT.

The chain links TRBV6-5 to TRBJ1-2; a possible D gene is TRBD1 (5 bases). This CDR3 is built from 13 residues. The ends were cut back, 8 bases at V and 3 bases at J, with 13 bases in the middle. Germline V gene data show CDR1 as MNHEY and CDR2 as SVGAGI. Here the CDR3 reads CASVTGYHYGYTF. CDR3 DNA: TGTGCCAGCGTCACAGGTTACCACTATGGCTACACCTTC.

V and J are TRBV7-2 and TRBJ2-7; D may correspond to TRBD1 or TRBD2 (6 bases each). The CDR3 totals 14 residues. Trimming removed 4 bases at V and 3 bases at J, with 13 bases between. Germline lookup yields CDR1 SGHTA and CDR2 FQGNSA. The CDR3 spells CASSSHKGGYEQYF. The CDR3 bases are TGTGCCAGCAGCTCCCACAAGGGGGGCTACGAGCAGTACTTC.

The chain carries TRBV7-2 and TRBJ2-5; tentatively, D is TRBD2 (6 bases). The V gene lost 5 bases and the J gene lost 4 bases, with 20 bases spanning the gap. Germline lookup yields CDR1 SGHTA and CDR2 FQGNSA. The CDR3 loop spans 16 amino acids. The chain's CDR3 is CASSPWTTHPPETQYF. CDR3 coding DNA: TGTGCCAGCAGCCCTTGGACTACCCATCCACCAGAGACCCAGTACTTC.

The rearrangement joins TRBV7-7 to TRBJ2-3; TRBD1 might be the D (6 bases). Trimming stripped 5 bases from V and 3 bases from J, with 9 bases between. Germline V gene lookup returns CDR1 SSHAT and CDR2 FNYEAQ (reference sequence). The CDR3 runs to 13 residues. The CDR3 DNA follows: TGTGCCAGCAGCCCGGGACAAACAGATACGCAGTATTTT. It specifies CASSPGQTDTQYF.

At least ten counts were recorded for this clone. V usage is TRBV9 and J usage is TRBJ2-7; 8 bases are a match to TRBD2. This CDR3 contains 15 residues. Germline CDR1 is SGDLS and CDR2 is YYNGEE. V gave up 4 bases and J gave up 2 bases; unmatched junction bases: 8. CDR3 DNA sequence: TGTGCCAGCAGCTTCACCGCGGGAGGTCCCTACGAGCAGTACTTC. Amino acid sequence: CASSFTAGGPYEQYF.

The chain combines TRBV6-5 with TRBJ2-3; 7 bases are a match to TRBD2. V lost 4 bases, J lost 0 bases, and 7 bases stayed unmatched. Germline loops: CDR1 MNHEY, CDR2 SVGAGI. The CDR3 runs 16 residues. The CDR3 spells CASSLGLAASTDTQYF. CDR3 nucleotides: TGTGCCAGCAGTTTGGGGCTAGCGGCTAGCACAGATACGCAGTATTTT.

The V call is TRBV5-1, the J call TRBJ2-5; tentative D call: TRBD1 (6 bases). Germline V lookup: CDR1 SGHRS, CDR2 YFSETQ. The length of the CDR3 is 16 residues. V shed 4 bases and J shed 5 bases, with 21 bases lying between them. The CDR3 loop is CASSPYLTQGRETQYF. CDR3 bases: TGCGCCAGCAGCCCCTACCTCACACAGGGCCGGGAGACCCAGTACTTC.